This TCR beta chain comes out of a study of OX40 agonist ivuxolimab in advanced cancers. For this clone: The antigen is not known.

This CDR3 is built from 15 residues. The germline V gene has CDR1 SGDLS and CDR2 YYNGEE. Trimming took 4 bases from V and 5 from J; bases not matched to a gene: 8. Regarding the study as a whole: By week 6 at 0.1 to 3.0 mg/kg, blood CD4+ and CD8+ T cells had expanded clonally.

This table comes from immunoSEQ multiplex PCR, and its TCRdb copy is limited to in-frame clones, with some not included. In the table there are tens of thousands of clones, 85% to 90% of which are singletons. Anyone with autoimmune disease history or systemic immunosuppression was excluded. The source is an adult with an advanced solid tumor such as melanoma, head and neck, liver or kidney cancer. This sequence joins TRBV9 and TRBJ2-7, with 11 bases matching TRBD2. The sequenced sample was CD4+ or CD8+ T cells sorted from blood, obtained in a trial of the OX40 agonist ivuxolimab. The CDR3 nucleotides read TGTGCCAGCAGCCCCACTAGCGGGAGAATTCACGAGCAGTACTTC. Translation gives CASSPTSGRIHEQYF.